Following are 14 T cell receptor beta chains from one sample sequenced in a study of shared clonotypes between healthy human individuals. Produced via immunoSEQ multiplex PCR; TCRdb's table is partial and in-frame only. The sample consists of about half a million clones, about 85% of them appearing once. Sequencing was done on a sample of PBMCs. These receptors were taken from a middle-aged woman in good health. Some clones in this sample may be carry-over from other donors' samples.

The gene calls are TRBV4-3 and TRBJ2-2, with unresolved D. The germline gives CDR1 LGHNA, CDR2 YSLEER. The CDR3 loop spans 16 amino acids. Trimming shortened V by 1 base and J by 1 base, and 10 bases separated the two germline ends. In DNA form, the CDR3 reads TGCGCCAGCAGCCAAGTCTATCCGGTGAACACCGGGGAGCTGTTTTTT. Translated, it gives CASSQVYPVNTGELFF.

Notes on this clone: With only one base between it and a far larger clone, this is likely a read error. This CDR3 is also generated by other DNA sequences in the sample. The chain carries TRBV30 and TRBJ2-5; D gene unclear. This CDR3 has 14 amino acids. Germline V gene sequence: CDR1 GTSNPN, CDR2 SVGIG (reference sequence). The CDR3 protein is CAWRRLLYQETQYF. For the CDR3, the DNA is TGTGCCTGGAGGAGGCTCCTGTACCAAGAAACCCAGTACTTC.

This clone was seen a handful of times. The V and J genes are TRBV6-1 and TRBJ2-1; the D is unclear. CDR3 length: 15 amino acids. Germline CDR1 reads MNHNS; CDR2 reads SASEGT. Trimming took 1 base from V and 5 from J, leaving 12 bases between them. The CDR3 coding sequence is TGTGCCAGCAGTGAAGTGGCAGTAAGAAACAATGAGCAGTTCTTC. Translated, it gives CASSEVAVRNNEQFF.

The J gene is TRBJ2-1, the V gene TRBV30; 8 bases are a match to TRBD2. The CDR3 runs to 15 residues. Germline V gives CDR1 GTSNPN, CDR2 SVGIG (reference sequence). Unmatched junction bases numbered 4, after V lost 1 base and J lost 2 bases. The CDR3 sequence: CAWSAVAGTYNEQFF. CDR3 bases: TGTGCCTGGAGTGCAGTAGCGGGGACCTACAATGAGCAGTTCTTC. The variable domain in full, with the rest retrieved from reference TRBV30 and TRBJ2-1, is SQTIHQWPATLVQPVGSPLSLECTVEGTSNPNLYWYRQAAGRGLQLLFYSVGIGQISSEVPQNLSASRPQDRQFILSSKKLLLSDSGFYLCAWSAVAGTYNEQFFGPGTRLTVL.

This sequence joins TRBV11-2 and TRBJ2-7; D unclear. Germline CDR1 reads SGHAT; CDR2 reads FQNNGV. This CDR3 region has 12 residues. V gave up 7 bases and J gave up 2 bases, with 9 bases separating them. The CDR3 bases are TGTGCCAGCACCCGGAGCCCCTACGAGCAGTACTTC. Its protein product is CASTRSPYEQYF.

This clone was observed a few times. CDR3 sequence reads: CAIRRDRSYEAFF. DNA for the CDR3: TGTGCCATCAGGCGGGACAGATCCTATGAAGCTTTCTTT. The chain joins TRBV10-3 to TRBJ1-1, with TRBD1 matching 7 bases. Losses at the gene ends were 6 bases for V and 7 bases for J; bases not matched to a gene: 8. The CDR3 is 13 residues long. Per germline, CDR1 ENHRY and CDR2 SYGVKD.

This clone was seen just once. This CDR3 is also generated by other DNA sequences in the sample. The rearrangement joins TRBV6-1 to TRBJ2-6, with no clear D. Germline V lookup: CDR1 MNHNS, CDR2 SASEGT. Trimming left V 6 bases short and J 0 bases short, with 3 bases between. The CDR3 has 13 amino acids. Written as DNA, the CDR3 is TGTGCCAGCAGCGCCTCTGGGGCCAACGTCCTGACTTTC. Its protein product is CASSASGANVLTF.

The V gene is TRBV7-9, the J gene TRBJ2-3; 8 nucleotides match TRBD2. Germline lookup yields CDR1 SEHNR and CDR2 FQNEAQ (reference sequence). The CDR3 is 15 amino acids. V was pared by 2 bases and J by 6 bases, with 7 bases of the junction left unmatched. DNA of the CDR3: TGTGCCAGCAGCTTAATGGGCGGGAGGCCCGATACGCAGTATTTT. As protein: CASSLMGGRPDTQYF. The full variable domain, completed using reference TRBV7-9 and TRBJ2-3, is DTGVSQNPRHKITKRGQNVTFRCDPISEHNRLYWYRQTLGQGPEFLTYFQNEAQLEKSRLLSDRFSAERPKGSFSTLEIQRTEQGDSAMYLCASSLMGGRPDTQYFGPGTRLTVL.

The chain employs TRBV11-2 and TRBJ2-5, with TRBD2 matching 7 bases. The J call may be mistaken, given a closer DNA end match to TRBJ2-7. This CDR3 region has 15 residues. Germline lookup yields CDR1 SGHAT and CDR2 FQNNGV. The CDR3 is CASSLEAGVGYEQYF. In nucleotides, the CDR3 is TGTGCCAGCAGCTTAGAGGCGGGAGTGGGCTACGAGCAGTACTTC.

The chain combines TRBV7-5 with TRBJ2-1; TRBD2 is the table's D call, not checked against the DNA. TRBV7-5 is listed as a pseudogene. The CDR3 sequence is 15 residues long. The CDR3 region is CARSLVSGRWTEQFF. As DNA, the CDR3 is TGTGCCAGAAGCTTAGTTAGCGGGAGATGGACTGAGCAGTTCTTC.

This rearrangement joins TRBV5-1 to TRBJ2-4; 10 bases agree with TRBD1. This CDR3 comprises 19 residues. Looked up from germline, CDR1 is SGHRS and CDR2 is YFSETQ. V lost 5 bases and J lost 1; bases outside the gene matches: 15. The CDR3 reads CASSETGTGDIGAKNIQYF. The DNA for the CDR3 is TGCGCCAGCAGTGAAACCGGGACAGGGGATATTGGGGCCAAAAACATTCAGTACTTC.

This chain connects TRBV6-1 to TRBJ2-2; the match to TRBD1 covers 7 bases. Germline V lookup: CDR1 MNHNS, CDR2 SASEGT. The CDR3 is 16 residues long. Losses at the gene ends were 4 bases for V and 5 bases for J; bases not matched to a gene: 10. The CDR3 region is CASSASRQGGTGELFF. The CDR3 DNA sequence: TGTGCCAGCAGTGCCTCGCGACAGGGCGGAACCGGGGAGCTGTTTTTT.

This chain joins TRBV4-2 and TRBJ2-5, with D perhaps given as TRBD1 or TRBD2 (5 bases each). The CDR3 is 14 residues long. CDR1 and CDR2 (germline): LGHNA, YNFKEQ. V was clipped by 5 bases and J by 2 bases, with 12 bases between them. The CDR3: CASSRRDQQETQYF. CDR3 nucleotide sequence: TGTGCCAGCAGCAGACGGGACCAGCAAGAGACCCAGTACTTC.

On this clone: A read error may account for a junction end that differs from germline. This chain uses TRBV6-5 with TRBJ1-1; 8 bases map to TRBD1. CDR1 is MNHEY and CDR2 is SVGAGI in the germline V gene. This CDR3 comprises 16 residues. The CDR3 reads CASNYVPDRGVTEAFF. CDR3 coding DNA: TGTGCCAGCAATTACGTCCCTGACAGGGGCGTCACTGAAGCTTTCTTT.